Shown below are 23 T cell receptor beta chains from a single sample sequenced in a study of cytomegalovirus exposure and HLA in healthy donors. 13 Jbeta primers and 60 Vbeta primers were used for the PCR. Profiled with immunoSEQ multiplex PCR; TCRdb holds only in-frame clones, not every one. The sample contains about 120,000 clones, 75% to 90% of which appear only once. The sequenced sample was PBMCs. These receptors were taken from a man between 25 and 39 years old in good health and CMV-seronegative.

This clone came up a few times. The chain joins TRBV9 to TRBJ2-1, with D tentatively TRBD1 (5 bases). The germline CDR1 and CDR2 sequences are SGDLS and YYNGEE. The CDR3 has 12 amino acids. V lost 3 bases and J 5 bases, leaving 6 bases between the germline ends. Here the CDR3 reads CASSEGHNEQFF. The CDR3 nucleotides read TGTGCCAGCAGCGAGGGGCACAATGAGCAGTTCTTC.

V is TRBV27 and J is TRBJ2-3; TRBD1 is a possible D gene (6 bases). Between the trimmed V and J ends, which lost 8 bases and 2 bases, there was a span of 14 bases. CDR3 length equals 14 residues. The V gene's germline CDR1 is MNHEY and CDR2 SMNVEV (reference sequence). CDR3 sequence (DNA): TGTGCCAGCTCTTGGGACATAGACACAGATACGCAGTATTTT. It is translated as CASSWDIDTDTQYF.

As DNA, the CDR3 is TGTGCCAGCAGTGATGCGGGACAGGGGGTAAGCAATCAGCCCCAGCATTTT. Protein sequence: CASSDAGQGVSNQPQHF. The chain recombines TRBV6-1 with TRBJ1-5; 11 bases are a match to TRBD1. The CDR3 is made up of 17 amino acids. Germline V gene lookup returns CDR1 MNHNS and CDR2 SASEGT. V was clipped by 3 bases and J by 1 base; unmatched bases: 5.

The V and J genes are TRBV11-2 and TRBJ2-7; possible D gene TRBD2, 6 bases. Germline-derived CDR1 and CDR2 are SGHAT and FQNNGV. The CDR3 has 14 amino acids. V dropped 6 bases and J dropped 0 bases, with 12 bases sitting between them. CDR3 residues: CASRDSGVSYEQYF. In DNA, the CDR3 is TGTGCCAGCAGAGACTCGGGGGTCTCCTACGAGCAGTACTTC.

V is TRBV6-1 and J is TRBJ2-5; D perhaps matches TRBD1 (5 bases). The CDR3 covers 15 residues. Trimming stripped 2 bases from V and 4 bases from J, with 14 bases between. Per germline, CDR1 MNHNS and CDR2 SASEGT. The CDR3 is CASSEFGVQGETQYF. The CDR3 DNA follows: TGTGCCAGCAGTGAATTTGGGGTTCAGGGAGAGACCCAGTACTTC.

This clone was counted a single time. The V and J genes are TRBV10-3 and TRBJ2-7, with 15 bases lining up with TRBD2. CDR3 length: 17 amino acids. Germline-derived CDR1 and CDR2 are ENHRY and SYGVKD. V dropped 3 bases and J dropped 5; count of bases not matched to a gene: 8. This CDR3 reads CAISDGTSGGRGDEQYF. The DNA for the CDR3 is TGTGCCATCAGTGATGGGACTAGCGGGGGGCGGGGGGACGAGCAGTACTTC.

This chain links TRBV4-2 with TRBJ2-2; perhaps TRBD1 as D (6 bases). V was cut by 0 bases and J by 4 bases, with 12 bases left in between. There are 16 residues in the CDR3. CDR1 is LGHNA, CDR2 YNFKEQ, per germline. CDR3 in DNA: TGTGCCAGCAGCCAAGATCCAGGGGTAGGCACCGGGGAGCTGTTTTTT. Translating gives CASSQDPGVGTGELFF.

On this clone: One junction end disagrees with the germline gene, perhaps due to a read error. The rearrangement uses TRBV7-9 and TRBJ1-3; perhaps TRBD1 as D (5 bases). Germline loops: CDR1 SEHNR, CDR2 FQNEAQ (reference sequence). The CDR3 extends over 13 amino acids. This CDR3 reads CSSSLGEGNTIYF. CDR3 nucleotide sequence: TGTTCCAGCAGCTTAGGGGAGGGAAACACCATATATTTT.

CDR3 residues: CASNRRDGLYNEQFF. In DNA form, the CDR3 reads TGCGCCAGCAATAGGAGGGATGGGCTTTACAATGAGCAGTTCTTC. The chain carries TRBV10-1 and TRBJ2-1; D is perhaps TRBD2 (6 bases). In germline, CDR1 is WNHNN, CDR2 SYGVQD (reference sequence). CDR3 length: 15 amino acids. V lost 7 bases to trimming and J lost 4 bases, with 17 bases between them.

This chain links TRBV29-1 with TRBJ2-3, with 7 bases identical to TRBD1. CDR3 length: 10 amino acids. V dropped 6 bases and J dropped 12; count of bases not matched to a gene: 6. Germline CDR1 is SQVTM and CDR2 is ANQGSEA. CDR3 DNA sequence: TGCAGCGTAAGACAGGGTATACAGTATTTT. This gives the protein CSVRQGIQYF.

Only one count was recorded for this clone. The rearrangement links TRBV19 to TRBJ2-7; 9 nucleotides match TRBD1. V lost 5 bases, J lost 5 bases, and 7 bases stayed unmatched. This CDR3 has 14 amino acids. CDR1 LNHDA and CDR2 SQIVND come from the germline V gene (reference sequence). CDR3: CASSATGGIDEQYF. The CDR3, as DNA: TGTGCCAGTAGTGCGACAGGGGGAATCGACGAGCAGTACTTC.

The V call is TRBV2, the J call TRBJ2-2; possible D gene TRBD2, 5 bases. Per germline, CDR1 SNHLY and CDR2 FYNNEI. Trimming cost V 6 bases and J 8 bases, with 13 bases left between them. This CDR3 has 13 residues. The CDR3 here is CASRRRRGGELFF. Here the CDR3 DNA reads TGTGCCAGCAGACGGAGGAGAGGTGGGGAGCTGTTTTTT.

CDR3 sequence (DNA): TGCGCCAGCAGCTCTAGCGGGAGCTCCTACGAGCAGTACTTC. Encoded protein: CASSSSGSSYEQYF. The V gene is TRBV5-1, the J gene TRBJ2-7; TRBD2 matches 10 bases. CDR1 and CDR2 from the germline V gene are SGHRS and YFSETQ. The V and J ends lost 3 bases and 0 bases, in that order; junction bases with no gene match: 0. The CDR3 consists of 14 residues.

The chain links TRBV18 to TRBJ1-6; D gene unclear. The ends were cut back, 0 bases at V and 12 bases at J, with 12 bases in the middle. The CDR3 contains 14 residues. Germline values: CDR1 KGHSH, CDR2 LQKENI. In DNA form, the CDR3 reads TGTGCCAGCTCACCACCCCAGGTGGTTAAACCCCTCCACTTT. As protein: CASSPPQVVKPLHF.

This clone was recorded only once. The chain combines TRBV28 with TRBJ2-7; unclear D gene. V lost 2 bases and J 5 bases, leaving 13 bases between the germline ends. This CDR3 spans 14 amino acids. Germline V gives CDR1 MDHEN, CDR2 SYDVKM. The DNA for the CDR3 is TGTGCCAGCAGTTTAGAGACTCCTGGCGACGAGCAGTACTTC. Translation: CASSLETPGDEQYF.

V usage is TRBV7-6 and J usage is TRBJ1-4; 12 bases match TRBD1. Germline V gives CDR1 SGHVS, CDR2 FNYEAQ. V trimming: 1 base; J trimming: 6 bases; junction bases outside the gene matches: 0. There are 15 residues in the CDR3. The CDR3 DNA reads TGTGCCAGCAGCTTAGGGGACAGGGGGCATGAAAAACTGTTTTTT. Amino acid sequence: CASSLGDRGHEKLFF.

V usage is TRBV7-2 and J usage is TRBJ2-2; 8 bases map to TRBD2. The CDR3 is made up of 17 amino acids. Unmatched junction bases numbered 13, after V lost 5 bases and J lost 5 bases. Germline values: CDR1 SGHTA, CDR2 FQGNSA. The CDR3 region has the DNA TGTGCCAGCAGCCTGGGCCGGGGGGGCGGGGGAACCGGGGAGCTGTTTTTT. Its protein product is CASSLGRGGGGTGELFF.

The chain combines TRBV9 with TRBJ2-7, with TRBD2 matching over 10 bases. The germline V gene has CDR1 SGDLS and CDR2 YYNGEE. This CDR3 contains 14 residues. The junction had 3 bases not matched to a gene; V was cut back by 5 bases and J by 1 base. The CDR3 bases are TGTGCCAGCAGTGGACTAGCGGATTCCTACGAGCAGTACTTC. This codes for CASSGLADSYEQYF. The full variable domain, its missing parts supplied by reference TRBV9 and TRBJ2-7, is DSGVTQTPKHLITATGQRVTLRCSPRSGDLSVYWYQQSLDQGLQFLIQYYNGEERAKGNILERFSAQQFPDLHSELNLSSLELGDSALYFCASSGLADSYEQYFGPGTRLTVT.

CDR3 amino acids: CASSSRTGHNSPLHF. CDR3 sequence (DNA): TGTGCCAGCAGCTCCCGGACAGGGCACAATTCACCCCTCCACTTT. The V call is TRBV11-2, the J call TRBJ1-6, with 8 bases identical to TRBD1. This CDR3 has 15 residues. With 4 bases clipped from V and 7 bases from J, the junction kept 6 bases outside the gene matches. CDR1 SGHAT and CDR2 FQNNGV come from the germline V gene.

The rearrangement joins TRBV18 to TRBJ2-7; TRBD2 matches 12 bases. Looked up from germline, CDR1 is KGHSH and CDR2 is LQKENI. The CDR3 covers 16 residues. With V trimmed by 2 bases and J by 6 bases, 8 bases remained unmatched. The CDR3 DNA reads as TGTGCCAGCTCACCATCTCTAGCGGGGGGGCTGGGCGAGCAGTACTTC. Its translation: CASSPSLAGGLGEQYF.

The CDR3 loop reads CASSLDGQPQHF. The CDR3 nucleotides are TGTGCCAGCAGCTTAGACGGTCAGCCCCAGCATTTT. The V and J genes are TRBV7-9 and TRBJ1-5; no firm D call. V was clipped by 1 base and J by 6 bases, with 4 bases between them. This CDR3 is 12 amino acids long. Germline V lookup: CDR1 SEHNR, CDR2 FQNEAQ (reference sequence).

The CDR3 DNA sequence: TGTGCCAGCAGCCCAGGACTAGCGGGGGAGAGCTCCTACAATGAGCAGTTCTTC. Translating gives CASSPGLAGESSYNEQFF. V usage is TRBV7-6 and J usage is TRBJ2-1, with 13 positions matching TRBD2. V shed 5 bases, J shed 0 bases, and the junction held 7 bases outside the gene matches. Germline-derived CDR1 and CDR2 are SGHVS and FNYEAQ. This CDR3 contains 18 residues.

The V gene is TRBV9, the J gene TRBJ2-1; 7 bases line up with TRBD2. V lost 2 bases to trimming and J lost 9 bases; unmatched junction nucleotides: 11. The CDR3 sequence is 15 residues long. Per germline, CDR1 SGDLS and CDR2 YYNGEE. The CDR3 loop reads CASSVSGSGGGEQFF. CDR3 sequence (DNA): TGTGCCAGCAGCGTTTCAGGGTCGGGCGGGGGTGAGCAGTTCTTC.